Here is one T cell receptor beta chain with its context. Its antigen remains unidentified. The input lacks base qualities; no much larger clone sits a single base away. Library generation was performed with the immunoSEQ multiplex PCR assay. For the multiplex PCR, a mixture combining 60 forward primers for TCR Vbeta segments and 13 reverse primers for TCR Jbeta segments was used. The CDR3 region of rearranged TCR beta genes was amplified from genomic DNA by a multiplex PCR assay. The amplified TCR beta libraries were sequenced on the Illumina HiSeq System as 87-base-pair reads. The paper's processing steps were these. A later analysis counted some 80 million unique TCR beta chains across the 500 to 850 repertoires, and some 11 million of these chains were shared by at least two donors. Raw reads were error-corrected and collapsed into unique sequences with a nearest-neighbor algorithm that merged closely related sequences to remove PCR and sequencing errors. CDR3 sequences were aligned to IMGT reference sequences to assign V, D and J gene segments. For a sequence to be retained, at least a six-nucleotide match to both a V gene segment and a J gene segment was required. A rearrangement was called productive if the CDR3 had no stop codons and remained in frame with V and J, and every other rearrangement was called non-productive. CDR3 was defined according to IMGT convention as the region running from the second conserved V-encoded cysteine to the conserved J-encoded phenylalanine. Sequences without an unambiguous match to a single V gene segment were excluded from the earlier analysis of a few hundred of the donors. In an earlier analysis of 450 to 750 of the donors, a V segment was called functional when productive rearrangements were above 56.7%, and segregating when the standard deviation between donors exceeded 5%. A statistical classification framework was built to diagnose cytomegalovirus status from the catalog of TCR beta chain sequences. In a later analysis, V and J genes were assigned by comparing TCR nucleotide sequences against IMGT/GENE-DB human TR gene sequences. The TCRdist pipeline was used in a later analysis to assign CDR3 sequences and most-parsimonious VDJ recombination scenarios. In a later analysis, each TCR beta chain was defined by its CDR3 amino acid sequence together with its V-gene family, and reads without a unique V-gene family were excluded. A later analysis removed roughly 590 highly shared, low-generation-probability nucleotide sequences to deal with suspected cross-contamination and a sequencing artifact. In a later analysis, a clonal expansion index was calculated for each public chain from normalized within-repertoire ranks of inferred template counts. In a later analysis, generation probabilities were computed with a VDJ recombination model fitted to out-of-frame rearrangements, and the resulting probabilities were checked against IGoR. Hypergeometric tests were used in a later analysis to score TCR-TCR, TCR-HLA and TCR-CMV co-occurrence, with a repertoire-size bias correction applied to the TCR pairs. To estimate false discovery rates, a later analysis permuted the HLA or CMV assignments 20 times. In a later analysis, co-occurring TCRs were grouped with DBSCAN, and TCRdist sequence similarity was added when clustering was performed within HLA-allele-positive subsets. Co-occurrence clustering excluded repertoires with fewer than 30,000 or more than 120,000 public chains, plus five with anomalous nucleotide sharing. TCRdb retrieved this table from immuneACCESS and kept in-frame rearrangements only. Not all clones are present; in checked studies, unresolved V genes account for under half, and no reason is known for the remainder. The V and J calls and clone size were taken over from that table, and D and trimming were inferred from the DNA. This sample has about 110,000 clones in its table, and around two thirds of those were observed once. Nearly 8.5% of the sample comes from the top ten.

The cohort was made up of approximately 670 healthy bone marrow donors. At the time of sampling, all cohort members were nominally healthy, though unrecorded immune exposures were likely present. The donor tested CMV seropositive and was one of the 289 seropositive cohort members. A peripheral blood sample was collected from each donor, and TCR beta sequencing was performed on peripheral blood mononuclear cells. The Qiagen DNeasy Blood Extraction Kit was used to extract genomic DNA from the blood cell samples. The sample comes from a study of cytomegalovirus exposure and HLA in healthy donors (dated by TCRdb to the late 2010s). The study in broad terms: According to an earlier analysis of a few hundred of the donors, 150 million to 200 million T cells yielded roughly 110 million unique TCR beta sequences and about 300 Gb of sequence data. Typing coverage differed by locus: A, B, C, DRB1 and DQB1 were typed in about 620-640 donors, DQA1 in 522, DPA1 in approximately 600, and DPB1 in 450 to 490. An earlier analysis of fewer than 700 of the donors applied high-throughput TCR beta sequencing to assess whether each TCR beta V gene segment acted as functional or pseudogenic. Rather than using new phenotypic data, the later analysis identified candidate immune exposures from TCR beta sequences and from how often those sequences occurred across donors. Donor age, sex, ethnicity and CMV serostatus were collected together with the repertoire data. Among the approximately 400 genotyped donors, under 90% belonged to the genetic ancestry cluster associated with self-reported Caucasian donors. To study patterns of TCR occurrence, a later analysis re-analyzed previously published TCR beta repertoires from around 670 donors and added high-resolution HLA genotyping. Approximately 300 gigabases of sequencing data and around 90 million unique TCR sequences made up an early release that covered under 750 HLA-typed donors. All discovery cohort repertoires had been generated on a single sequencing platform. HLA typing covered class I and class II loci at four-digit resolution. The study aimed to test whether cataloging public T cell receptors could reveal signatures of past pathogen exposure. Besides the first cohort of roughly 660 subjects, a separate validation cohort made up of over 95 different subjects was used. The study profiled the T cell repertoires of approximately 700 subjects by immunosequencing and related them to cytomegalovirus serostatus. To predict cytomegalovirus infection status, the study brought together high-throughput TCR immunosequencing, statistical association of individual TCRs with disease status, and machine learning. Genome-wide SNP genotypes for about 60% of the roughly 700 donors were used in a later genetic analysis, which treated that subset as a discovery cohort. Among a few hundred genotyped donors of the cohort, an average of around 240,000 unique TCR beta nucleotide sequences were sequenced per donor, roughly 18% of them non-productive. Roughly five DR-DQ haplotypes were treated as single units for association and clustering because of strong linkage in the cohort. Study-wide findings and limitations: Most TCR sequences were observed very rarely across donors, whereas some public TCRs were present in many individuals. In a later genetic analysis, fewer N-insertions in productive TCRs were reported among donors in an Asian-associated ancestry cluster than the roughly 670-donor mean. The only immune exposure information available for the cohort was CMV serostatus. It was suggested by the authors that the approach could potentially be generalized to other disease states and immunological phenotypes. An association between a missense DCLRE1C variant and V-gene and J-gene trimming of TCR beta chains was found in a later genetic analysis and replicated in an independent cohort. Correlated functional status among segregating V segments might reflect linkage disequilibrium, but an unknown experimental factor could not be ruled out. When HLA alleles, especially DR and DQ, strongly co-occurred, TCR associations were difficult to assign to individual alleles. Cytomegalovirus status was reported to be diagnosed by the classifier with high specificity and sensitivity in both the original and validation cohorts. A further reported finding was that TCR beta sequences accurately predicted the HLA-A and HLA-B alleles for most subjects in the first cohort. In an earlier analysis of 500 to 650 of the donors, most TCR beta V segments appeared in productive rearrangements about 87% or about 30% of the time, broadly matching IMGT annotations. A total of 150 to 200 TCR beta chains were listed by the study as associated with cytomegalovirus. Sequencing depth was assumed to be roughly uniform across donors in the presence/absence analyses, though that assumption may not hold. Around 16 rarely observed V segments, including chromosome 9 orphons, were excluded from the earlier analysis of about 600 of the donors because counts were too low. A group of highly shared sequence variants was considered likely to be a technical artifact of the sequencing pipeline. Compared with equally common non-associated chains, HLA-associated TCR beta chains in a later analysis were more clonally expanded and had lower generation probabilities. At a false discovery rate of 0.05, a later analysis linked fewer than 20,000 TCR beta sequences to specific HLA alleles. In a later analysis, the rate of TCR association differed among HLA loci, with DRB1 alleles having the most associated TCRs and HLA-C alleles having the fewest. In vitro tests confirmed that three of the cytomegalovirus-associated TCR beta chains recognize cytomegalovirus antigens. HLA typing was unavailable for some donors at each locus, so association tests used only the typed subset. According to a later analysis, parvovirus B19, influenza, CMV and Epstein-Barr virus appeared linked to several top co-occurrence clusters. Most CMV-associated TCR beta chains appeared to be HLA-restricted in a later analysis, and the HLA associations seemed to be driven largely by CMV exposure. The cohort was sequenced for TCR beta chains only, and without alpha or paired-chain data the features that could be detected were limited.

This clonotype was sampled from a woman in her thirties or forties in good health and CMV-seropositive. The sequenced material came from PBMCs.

The base sequence is TGCGCCACGAGGTCTCCAACGGATGAGCAGTTCTTC. This codes for CATRSPTDEQFF. The sequence is built from TRBV5-1 and TRBJ2-1, with the D segment identity uncertain. According to the germline V gene, CDR1 reads SGHRS and CDR2 reads YFSETQ. The CDR3 goes from the cysteine to the phenylalanine over 12 residues. The entry retains the CDR3 DNA only, 36 bases that are in frame from base 1. V is reduced by 9 bases and J by 8 bases, leaving a spacing of 15 bases between them.